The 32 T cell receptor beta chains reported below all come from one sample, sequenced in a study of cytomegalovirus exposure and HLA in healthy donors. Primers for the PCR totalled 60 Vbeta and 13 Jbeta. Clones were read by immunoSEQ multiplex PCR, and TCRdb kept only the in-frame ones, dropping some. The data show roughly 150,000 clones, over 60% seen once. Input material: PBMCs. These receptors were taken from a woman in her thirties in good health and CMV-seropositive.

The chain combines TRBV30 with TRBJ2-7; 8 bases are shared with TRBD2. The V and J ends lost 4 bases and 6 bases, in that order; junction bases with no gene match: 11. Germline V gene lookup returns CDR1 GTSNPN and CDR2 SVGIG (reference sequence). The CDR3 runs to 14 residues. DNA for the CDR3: TGTGCCTGGAAAACTTGGAGGGCGGGGGGCGAGCAGTACTTC. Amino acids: CAWKTWRAGGEQYF.

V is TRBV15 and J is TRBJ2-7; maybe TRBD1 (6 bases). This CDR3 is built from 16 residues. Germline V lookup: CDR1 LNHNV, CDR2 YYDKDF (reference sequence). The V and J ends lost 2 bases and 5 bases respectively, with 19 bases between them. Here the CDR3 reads CATSRQTGPQGHEQYF. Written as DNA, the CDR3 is TGTGCCACCAGCAGACAAACAGGGCCGCAGGGCCACGAGCAGTACTTC.

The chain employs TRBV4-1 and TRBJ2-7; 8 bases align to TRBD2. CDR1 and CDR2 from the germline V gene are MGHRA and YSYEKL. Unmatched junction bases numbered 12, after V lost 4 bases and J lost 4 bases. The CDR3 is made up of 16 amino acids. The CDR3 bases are TGCGCCAGCAGCCCAGCCGGAAGCGGGAGTCTTTACGAGCAGTACTTC. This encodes CASSPAGSGSLYEQYF.

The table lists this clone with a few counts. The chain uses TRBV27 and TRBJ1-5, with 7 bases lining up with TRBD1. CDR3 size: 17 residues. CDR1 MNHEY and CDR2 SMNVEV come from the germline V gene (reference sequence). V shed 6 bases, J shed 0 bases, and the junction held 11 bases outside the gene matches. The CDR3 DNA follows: TGTGCCAGCAGCACCGGGACAGCTTTCTATAGCAATCAGCCCCAGCATTTT. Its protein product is CASSTGTAFYSNQPQHF.

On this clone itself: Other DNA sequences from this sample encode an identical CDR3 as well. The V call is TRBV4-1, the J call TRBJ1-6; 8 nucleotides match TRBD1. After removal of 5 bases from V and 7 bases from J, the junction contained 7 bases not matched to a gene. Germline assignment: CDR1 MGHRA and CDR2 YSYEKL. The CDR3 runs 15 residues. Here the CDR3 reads CASSSQTGDNSPLHF. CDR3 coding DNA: TGCGCCAGCAGCTCCCAGACAGGGGACAATTCACCCCTCCACTTT.

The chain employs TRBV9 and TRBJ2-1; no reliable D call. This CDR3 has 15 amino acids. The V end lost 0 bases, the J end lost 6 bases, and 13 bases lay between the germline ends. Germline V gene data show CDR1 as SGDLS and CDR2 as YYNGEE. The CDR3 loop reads CASSVVNAAFNEQFF. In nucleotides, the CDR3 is TGTGCCAGCAGCGTAGTAAACGCGGCATTCAATGAGCAGTTCTTC. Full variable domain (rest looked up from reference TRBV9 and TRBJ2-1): DSGVTQTPKHLITATGQRVTLRCSPRSGDLSVYWYQQSLDQGLQFLIQYYNGEERAKGNILERFSAQQFPDLHSELNLSSLELGDSALYFCASSVVNAAFNEQFFGPGTRLTVL.

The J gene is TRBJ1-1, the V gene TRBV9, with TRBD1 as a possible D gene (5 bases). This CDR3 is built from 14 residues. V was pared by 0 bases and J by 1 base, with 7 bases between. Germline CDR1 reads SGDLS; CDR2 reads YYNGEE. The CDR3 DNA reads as TGTGCCAGCAGCGTAGGGACATGGAACACTGAAGCTTTCTTT. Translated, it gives CASSVGTWNTEAFF. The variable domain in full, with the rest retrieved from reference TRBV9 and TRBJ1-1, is DSGVTQTPKHLITATGQRVTLRCSPRSGDLSVYWYQQSLDQGLQFLIQYYNGEERAKGNILERFSAQQFPDLHSELNLSSLELGDSALYFCASSVGTWNTEAFFGQGTRLTVV.

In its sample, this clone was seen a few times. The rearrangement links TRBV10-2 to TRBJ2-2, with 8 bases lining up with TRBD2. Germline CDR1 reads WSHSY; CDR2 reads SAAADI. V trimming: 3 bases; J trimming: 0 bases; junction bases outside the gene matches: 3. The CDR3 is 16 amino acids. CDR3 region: CASSDTGGTNTGELFF. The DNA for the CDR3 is TGCGCCAGCAGTGATACGGGGGGGACGAACACCGGGGAGCTGTTTTTT.

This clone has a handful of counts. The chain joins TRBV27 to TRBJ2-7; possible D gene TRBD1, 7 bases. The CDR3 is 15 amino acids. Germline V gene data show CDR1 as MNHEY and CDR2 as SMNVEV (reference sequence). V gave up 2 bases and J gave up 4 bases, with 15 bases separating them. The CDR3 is CASSLAGQRLYEQYF. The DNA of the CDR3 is TGTGCCAGCAGTTTAGCGGGACAGAGGTTATACGAGCAGTACTTC.

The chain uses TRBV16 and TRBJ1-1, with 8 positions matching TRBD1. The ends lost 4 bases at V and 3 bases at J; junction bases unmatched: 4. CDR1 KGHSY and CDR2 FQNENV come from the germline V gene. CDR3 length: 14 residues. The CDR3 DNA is TGTGCCAGCAGCCCCCAGACAGGGGACACTGAAGCTTTCTTT. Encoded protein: CASSPQTGDTEAFF.

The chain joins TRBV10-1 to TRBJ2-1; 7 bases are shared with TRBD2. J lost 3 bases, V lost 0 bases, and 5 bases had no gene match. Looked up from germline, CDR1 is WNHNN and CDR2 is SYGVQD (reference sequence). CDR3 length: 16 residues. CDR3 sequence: CASSESAGLDYNEQFF. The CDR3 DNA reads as TGCGCCAGCAGTGAGTCAGCGGGACTGGACTACAATGAGCAGTTCTTC.

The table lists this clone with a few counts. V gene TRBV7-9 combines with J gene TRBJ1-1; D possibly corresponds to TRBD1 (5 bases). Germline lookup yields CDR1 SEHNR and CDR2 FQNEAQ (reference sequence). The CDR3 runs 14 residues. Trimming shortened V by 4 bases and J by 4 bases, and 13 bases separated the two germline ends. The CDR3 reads CASSSRVGSTEAFF. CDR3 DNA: TGTGCCAGCAGCTCCAGGGTCGGGAGCACTGAAGCTTTCTTT. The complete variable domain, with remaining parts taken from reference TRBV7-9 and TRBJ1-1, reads DTGVSQNPRHKITKRGQNVTFRCDPISEHNRLYWYRQTLGQGPEFLTYFQNEAQLEKSRLLSDRFSAERPKGSFSTLEIQRTEQGDSAMYLCASSSRVGSTEAFFGQGTRLTVV.

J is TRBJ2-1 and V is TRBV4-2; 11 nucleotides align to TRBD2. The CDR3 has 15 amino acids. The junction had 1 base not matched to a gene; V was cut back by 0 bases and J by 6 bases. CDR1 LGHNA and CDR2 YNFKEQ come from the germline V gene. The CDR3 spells CASSQEGLAVNEQFF. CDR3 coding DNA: TGTGCCAGCAGCCAAGAGGGACTAGCGGTCAATGAGCAGTTCTTC.

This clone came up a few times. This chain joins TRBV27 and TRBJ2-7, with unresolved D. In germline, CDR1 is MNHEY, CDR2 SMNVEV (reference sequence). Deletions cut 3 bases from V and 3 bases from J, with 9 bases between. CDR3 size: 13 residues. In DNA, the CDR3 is TGTGCCAGCAGTTTTGGGCCGAACTACGAGCAGTACTTC. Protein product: CASSFGPNYEQYF.

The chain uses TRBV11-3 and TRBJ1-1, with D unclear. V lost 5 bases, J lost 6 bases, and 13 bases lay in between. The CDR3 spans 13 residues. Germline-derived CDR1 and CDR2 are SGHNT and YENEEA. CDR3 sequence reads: CASSRSSGSEAFF. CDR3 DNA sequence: TGTGCCAGCAGCCGAAGTTCGGGTTCTGAAGCTTTCTTT.

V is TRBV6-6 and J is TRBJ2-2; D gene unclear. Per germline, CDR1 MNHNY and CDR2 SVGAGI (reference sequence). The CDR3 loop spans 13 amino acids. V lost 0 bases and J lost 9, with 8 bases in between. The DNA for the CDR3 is TGTGCCAGCAGTTACTCAACGGAGCGGGAGCTGTTTTTT. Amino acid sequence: CASSYSTERELFF.

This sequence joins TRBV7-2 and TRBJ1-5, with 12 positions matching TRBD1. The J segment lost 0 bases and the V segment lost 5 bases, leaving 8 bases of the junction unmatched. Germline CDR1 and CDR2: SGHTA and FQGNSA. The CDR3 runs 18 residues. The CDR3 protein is CASSPGTGGVYSNQPQHF. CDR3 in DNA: TGTGCCAGCAGCCCTGGGACAGGGGGCGTATATAGCAATCAGCCCCAGCATTTT.

The CDR3 loop reads CASSLESSGYNEQFF. The DNA of the CDR3 is TGTGCCAGCAGTTTAGAGTCTAGCGGTTACAATGAGCAGTTCTTC. The gene calls are TRBV28 and TRBJ2-1, with 7 bases that match TRBD2. Germline V gene sequence: CDR1 MDHEN, CDR2 SYDVKM. CDR3 length: 15 residues. The V segment lost 2 bases and the J segment 4 bases; nucleotides outside the gene matches: 5.

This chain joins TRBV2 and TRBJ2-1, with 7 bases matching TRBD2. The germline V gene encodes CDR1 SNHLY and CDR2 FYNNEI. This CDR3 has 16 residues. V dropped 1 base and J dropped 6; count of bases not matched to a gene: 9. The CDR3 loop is CASSEEVGGLGNEQFF. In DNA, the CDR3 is TGTGCCAGCAGTGAAGAGGTGGGAGGGCTGGGCAATGAGCAGTTCTTC.

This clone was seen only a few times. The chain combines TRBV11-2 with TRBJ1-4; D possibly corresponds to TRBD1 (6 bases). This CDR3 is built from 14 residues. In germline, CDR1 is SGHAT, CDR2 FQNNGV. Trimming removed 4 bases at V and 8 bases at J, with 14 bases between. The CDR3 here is CASSSWTALEKLFF. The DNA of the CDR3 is TGTGCCAGCAGCTCCTGGACAGCACTCGAAAAACTGTTTTTT.

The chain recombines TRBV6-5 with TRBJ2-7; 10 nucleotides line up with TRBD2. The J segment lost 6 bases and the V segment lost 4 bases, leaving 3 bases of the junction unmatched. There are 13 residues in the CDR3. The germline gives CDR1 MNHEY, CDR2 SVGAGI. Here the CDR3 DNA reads TGTGCCAGCAGTTTACTAGCGGGAAGCGAGCAGTACTTC. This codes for CASSLLAGSEQYF.

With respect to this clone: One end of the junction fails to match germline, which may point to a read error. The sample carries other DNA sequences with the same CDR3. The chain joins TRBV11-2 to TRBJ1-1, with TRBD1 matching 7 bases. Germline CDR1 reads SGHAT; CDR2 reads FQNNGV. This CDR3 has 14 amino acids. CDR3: CASSIPQGTAEAFF. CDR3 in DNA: TGTGCCAGCAGCATCCCCCAGGGGACAGCCGAAGCCTTCTTT.

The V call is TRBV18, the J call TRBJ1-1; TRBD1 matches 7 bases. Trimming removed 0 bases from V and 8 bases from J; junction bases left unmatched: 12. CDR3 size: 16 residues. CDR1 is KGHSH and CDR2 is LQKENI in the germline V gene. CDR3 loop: CASSPPINDRAWEAFF. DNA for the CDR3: TGTGCCAGCTCACCACCGATCAATGACAGGGCGTGGGAAGCTTTCTTT.

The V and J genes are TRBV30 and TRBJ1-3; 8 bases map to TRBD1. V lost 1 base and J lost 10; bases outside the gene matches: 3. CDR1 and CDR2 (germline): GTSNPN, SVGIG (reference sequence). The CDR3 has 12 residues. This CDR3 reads CAWSAQGATIYF. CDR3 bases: TGTGCCTGGAGTGCTCAGGGGGCGACCATATATTTT.

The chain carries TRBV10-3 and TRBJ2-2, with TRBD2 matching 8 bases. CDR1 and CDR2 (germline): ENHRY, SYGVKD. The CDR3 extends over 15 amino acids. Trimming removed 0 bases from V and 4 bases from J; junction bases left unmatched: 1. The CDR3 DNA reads TGTGCCATCAGTGAGTCGAGCGGGAGCACCGGGGAGCTGTTTTTT. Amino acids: CAISESSGSTGELFF.

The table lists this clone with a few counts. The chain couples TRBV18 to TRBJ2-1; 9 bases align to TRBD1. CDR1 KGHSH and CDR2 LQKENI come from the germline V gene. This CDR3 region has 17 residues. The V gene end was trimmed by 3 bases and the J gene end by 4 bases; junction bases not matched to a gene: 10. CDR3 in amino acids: CASSPSVGQGAYNEQFF. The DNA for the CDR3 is TGTGCCAGCTCACCTAGCGTGGGACAGGGCGCTTACAATGAGCAGTTCTTC.

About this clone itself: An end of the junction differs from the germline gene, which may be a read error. CDR3 protein: CCTGVGNTIYF. The CDR3 DNA follows: TGCTGCACAGGGGTTGGAAACACCATATATTTT. The chain combines TRBV2 with TRBJ1-3; TRBD1 matches at 7 bases. The CDR3 spans 11 residues. Germline V gene sequence: CDR1 SNHLY, CDR2 FYNNEI. Drawing the rest from reference TRBV2 and TRBJ1-3, the complete variable domain is EPEVTQTPSHQVTQMGQEVILRCVPISNHLYFYWYRQILGQKVEFLVSFYNNEISEKSEIFDDQFSVERPDGSNFTLKIRSTKLEDSAMYFCCTGVGNTIYFGEGSWLTVV.

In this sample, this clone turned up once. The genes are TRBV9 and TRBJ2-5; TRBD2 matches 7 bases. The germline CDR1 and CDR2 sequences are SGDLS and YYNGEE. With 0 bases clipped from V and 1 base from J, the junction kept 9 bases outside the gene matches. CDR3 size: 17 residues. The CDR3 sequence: CASSVALGGGGQETQYF. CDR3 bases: TGTGCCAGCAGCGTAGCTCTCGGCGGCGGGGGCCAAGAGACCCAGTACTTC. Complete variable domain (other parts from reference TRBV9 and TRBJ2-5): DSGVTQTPKHLITATGQRVTLRCSPRSGDLSVYWYQQSLDQGLQFLIQYYNGEERAKGNILERFSAQQFPDLHSELNLSSLELGDSALYFCASSVALGGGGQETQYFGPGTRLLVL.

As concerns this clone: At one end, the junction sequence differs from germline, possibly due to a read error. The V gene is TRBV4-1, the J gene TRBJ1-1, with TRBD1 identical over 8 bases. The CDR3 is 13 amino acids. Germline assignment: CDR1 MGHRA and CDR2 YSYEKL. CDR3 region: CASSQEPPLDRAF. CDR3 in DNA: TGCGCCAGCAGCCAAGAACCCCCGTTGGACAGGGCCTTT.

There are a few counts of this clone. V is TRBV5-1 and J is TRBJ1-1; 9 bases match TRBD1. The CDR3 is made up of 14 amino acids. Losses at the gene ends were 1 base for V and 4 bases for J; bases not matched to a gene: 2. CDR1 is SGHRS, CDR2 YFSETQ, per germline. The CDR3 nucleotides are TGCGCCAGCAGCTTGACAGGGGGCGGCACTGAAGCTTTCTTT. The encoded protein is CASSLTGGGTEAFF.

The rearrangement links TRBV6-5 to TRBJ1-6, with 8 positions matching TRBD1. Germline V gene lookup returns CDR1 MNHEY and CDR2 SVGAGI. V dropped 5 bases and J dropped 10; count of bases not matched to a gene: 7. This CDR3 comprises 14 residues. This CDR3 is CASSPGQERSPLHF. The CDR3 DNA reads TGTGCCAGCAGTCCGGGACAGGAGAGGTCACCCCTCCACTTT.

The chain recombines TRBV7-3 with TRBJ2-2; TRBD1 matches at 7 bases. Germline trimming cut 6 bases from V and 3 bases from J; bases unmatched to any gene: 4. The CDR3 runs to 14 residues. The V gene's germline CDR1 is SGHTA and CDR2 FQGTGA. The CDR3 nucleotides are TGTGCCAGCAGTGGACAGGCTTACACCGGGGAGCTGTTTTTT. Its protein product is CASSGQAYTGELFF.